In this sample, the clone carrying this T cell receptor (beta chain) turned up once. As yet, its antigen is unknown. Only in-frame clones appear in the TCRdb table, and some are missing; sequencing was by immunoSEQ multiplex PCR. This sample has 100,000 or so clones; about 93% occur once, and the top ten carry approximately 1.1%. The record originates from a study of graft-versus-host responses after intestinal transplantation. The receptor was isolated from a human donor who was the organ donor for an intestinal transplant. Sequenced here: unstimulated CD8+ T cells sorted from spleen or lymph node cells, sampled before transplant.

The CDR3: CASSPRDNADTQYF. In DNA, the CDR3 is TGTGCCAGCAGCCCTAGGGACAACGCAGATACGCAGTATTTT. V and J are TRBV7-6 and TRBJ2-3, with D maybe TRBD1 (6 bases). The V gene's germline CDR1 is SGHVS and CDR2 FNYEAQ. Trimming removed 5 bases from V and 4 bases from J, with 13 bases in between. The CDR3 is made up of 14 amino acids.